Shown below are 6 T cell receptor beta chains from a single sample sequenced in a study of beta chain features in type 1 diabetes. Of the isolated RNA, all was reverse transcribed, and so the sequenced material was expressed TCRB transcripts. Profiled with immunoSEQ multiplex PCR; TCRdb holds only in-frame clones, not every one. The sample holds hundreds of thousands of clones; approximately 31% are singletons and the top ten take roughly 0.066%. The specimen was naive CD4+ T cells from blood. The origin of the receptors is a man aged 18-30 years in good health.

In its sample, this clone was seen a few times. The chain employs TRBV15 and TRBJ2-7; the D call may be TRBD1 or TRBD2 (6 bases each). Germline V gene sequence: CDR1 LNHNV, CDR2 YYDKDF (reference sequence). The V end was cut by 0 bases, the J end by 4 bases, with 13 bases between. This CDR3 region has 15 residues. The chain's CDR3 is CATSRDHGGLYEQYF. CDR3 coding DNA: TGTGCCACCAGCAGAGATCATGGGGGGCTTTACGAGCAGTACTTC.

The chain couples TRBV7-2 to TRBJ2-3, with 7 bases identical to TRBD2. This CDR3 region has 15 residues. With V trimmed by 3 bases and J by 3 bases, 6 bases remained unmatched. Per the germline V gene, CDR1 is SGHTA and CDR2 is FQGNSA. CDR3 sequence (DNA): TGTGCCAGCAGCTTGGGCGGGAGAGAAACAGATACGCAGTATTTT. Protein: CASSLGGRETDTQYF.

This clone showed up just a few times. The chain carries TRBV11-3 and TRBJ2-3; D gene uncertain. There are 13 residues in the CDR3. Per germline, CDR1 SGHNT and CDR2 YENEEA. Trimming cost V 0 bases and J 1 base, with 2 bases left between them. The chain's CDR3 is CASSLEGTDTQYF. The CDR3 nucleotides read TGTGCCAGCAGCTTAGAGGGCACAGATACGCAGTATTTT.

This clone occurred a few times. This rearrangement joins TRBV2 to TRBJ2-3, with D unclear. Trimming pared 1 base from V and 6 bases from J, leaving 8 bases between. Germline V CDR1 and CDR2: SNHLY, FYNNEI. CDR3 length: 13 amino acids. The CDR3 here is CASSEVGLDTQYF. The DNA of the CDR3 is TGTGCCAGCAGTGAAGTGGGCCTGGATACGCAGTATTTT.

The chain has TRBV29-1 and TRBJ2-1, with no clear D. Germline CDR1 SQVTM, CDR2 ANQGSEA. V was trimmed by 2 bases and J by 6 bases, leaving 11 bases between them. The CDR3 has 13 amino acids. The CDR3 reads CSVEMVKRNEQFF. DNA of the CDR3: TGCAGCGTTGAAATGGTTAAACGCAATGAGCAGTTCTTC.

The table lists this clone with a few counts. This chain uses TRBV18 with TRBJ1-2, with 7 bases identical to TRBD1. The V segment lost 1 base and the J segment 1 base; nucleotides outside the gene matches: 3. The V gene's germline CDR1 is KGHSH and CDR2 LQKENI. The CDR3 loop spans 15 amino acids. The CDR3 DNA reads TGTGCCAGCTCACCACGGGACAGACTTAACTATGGCTACACCTTC. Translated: CASSPRDRLNYGYTF.